This T cell receptor (beta chain) was captured by sequencing in a study of early T cells in non-severe SARS-CoV-2 infection. In this sample, this clonotype turned up many times. TCRdb re-called the 5' RACE reads through MiXCR, storing one row per CDR3 protein. The sample has 20,000 to 25,000 distinct CDR3 sequences; roughly 5.3% are singletons. The clonotype was recovered from an adult who was a healthcare worker with PCR-confirmed SARS-CoV-2 infection or an uninfected control (not recorded which). Sequenced material: whole blood.

The CDR3 reads CASSLGTARTGHVFYEQFF. CDR3 sequence (DNA): TGTGCCAGCAGCTTAGGAACGGCTAGGACAGGGCACGTGTTCTATGAGCAGTTCTTC. The chain links TRBV7-9 to TRBJ2-1; 8 positions match TRBD1. This CDR3 comprises 19 residues. Trimming cost V 1 base and J 8 bases; bases outside gene matches: 19. Germline CDR1 SEHNR, CDR2 FQNEAQ (reference sequence).